The TCR beta chain under discussion was sequenced for a study of regulatory T cells in long-lasting Graves disease. Across the study: Antithyroid drug intake by newly diagnosed Graves' patients had lasted under 3 months. Study-wide findings and caveats: Persistent disease preferred TRBV28, TRBJ1-2 and TRBJ2-5; new disease, TRBV20-1 and TRBJ2-1.

Documented time point: newly diagnosed GD, antithyroid drugs for less than 3 months. PBMC-derived RNA was used for the TCR library. In germline, CDR1 is ENHRY, CDR2 SYGVKD. This CDR3 contains 13 residues. To make TCR beta libraries, researchers used iRepertoire HTBI primers and Arm-PCR of CDR3 regions. MiXCR was run by TCRdb on the multiplex PCR reads, yielding one entry per CDR3 protein. This table has some 460,000 distinct CDR3 sequences, 15% to 20% appearing once. Notes on this clonotype: Antigen: not known. The junction departs from germline at one end; a sequencing error may be responsible.

The data also belong to a second study, concerning T cells in Graves' hyperthyroidism and ophthalmopathy. That report notes: A 13 V-J signature model discriminated ophthalmopathy versus stable hyperthyroidism. Model predictions of ophthalmopathy came a median roughly 6.7 months before onset.

This receptor was obtained from a man aged 35-49 years with Graves disease. This chain joins TRBV10-3 and TRBJ1-1, with TRBD1 matching 8 bases. Material: peripheral blood mononuclear cells (PBMCs), obtained at new diagnosis, from a patient treated with antithyroid drugs. CDR3 loop: CAISGTGNIEAFF. As DNA, the CDR3 is TGTGCCATCAGTGGGACAGGGAACATTGAAGCTTTCTTT.